This is a list of T cell receptor beta chains from one sample in a study of blood T cell repertoires in COVID-19. Only in-frame clones appear in the TCRdb table, and some are missing; sequencing was by immunoSEQ multiplex PCR. Found here are around 330,000 clones, approximately 86% of them singletons; the top ten hold around 8.9%. Source material: PBMCs or T cells enriched from blood (not recorded which). These receptors came from a young woman who had recovered from COVID-19. Each CDR3 is given with its conserved first and last residue. The D gene is left open where the match is weak. Clone size is given for some rows only: seen once, a few or many times, or a class if the clone is expanded.

j_call: TRBJ2-3
clone_size: few
d_call: .
v_call: TRBV6-1
cdr3_aa: CASSEATGSTDTQYF
cdr3_nt: TGTGCCAGCAGTGAAGCCACGGGATCAACAGATACGCAGTATTTT

j_call: TRBJ1-5
clone_size: few
d_call: .
v_call: TRBV12-3/TRBV12-4
cdr3_aa: CASKPENQPQHF
cdr3_nt: TGTGCCAGCAAACCGGAGAATCAGCCCCAGCATTTT

j_call: TRBJ1-4
clone_size: .
d_call: .
v_call: TRBV4-3
cdr3_aa: CASSQDVSGNNEKLFF
cdr3_nt: TGCGCCAGCAGCCAAGATGTTTCAGGGAATAATGAAAAACTGTTTTTT

j_call: TRBJ1-1
clone_size: .
d_call: TRBD1
v_call: TRBV7-2
cdr3_aa: CASSLMGQANTEAFF
cdr3_nt: TGTGCCAGCAGCCTAATGGGACAGGCGAACACTGAAGCTTTCTTT

j_call: TRBJ2-1
clone_size: .
d_call: TRBD1
v_call: TRBV7-9
cdr3_aa: CASSLSWTGDNEQFF
cdr3_nt: TGTGCCAGCAGCTTAAGTTGGACAGGAGACAATGAGCAGTTCTTC

j_call: TRBJ2-5
clone_size: .
d_call: TRBD2
v_call: TRBV2
cdr3_aa: CASSLGLARETQYF
cdr3_nt: TGTGCCAGCAGTCTTGGACTAGCGAGAGAGACCCAGTACTTC

j_call: TRBJ1-1
clone_size: .
d_call: .
v_call: TRBV6-4
cdr3_aa: CASRREFGGSSEAFF
cdr3_nt: TGTGCCAGCAGGAGAGAGTTTGGAGGTAGTTCTGAAGCTTTCTTT

j_call: TRBJ2-7
clone_size: .
d_call: .
v_call: TRBV12-3/TRBV12-4
cdr3_aa: CASSRLDYEQYF
cdr3_nt: TGTGCCAGCAGCCGACTAGACTACGAGCAGTACTTC

j_call: TRBJ1-2
clone_size: .
d_call: TRBD1
v_call: TRBV7-8
cdr3_aa: CASSLGEGGTGPLREGYTF
cdr3_nt: TGTGCCAGCAGCTTAGGGGAAGGGGGGACAGGGCCTCTACGGGAGGGCTACACCTTC

j_call: TRBJ1-1
clone_size: .
d_call: TRBD1
v_call: TRBV27
cdr3_aa: CASSFIGGSNTEAFF
cdr3_nt: TGTGCCAGCAGTTTTATAGGGGGCTCGAACACTGAAGCTTTCTTT

j_call: TRBJ1-2
clone_size: .
d_call: .
v_call: TRBV28
cdr3_aa: CASSPRDNSYGYTF
cdr3_nt: TGTGCCAGCAGTCCACGGGACAACTCATATGGCTACACCTTC

j_call: TRBJ2-1
clone_size: .
d_call: .
v_call: TRBV11-3
cdr3_aa: CASSLRDSRNEQFF
cdr3_nt: TGTGCCAGCAGCTTACGGGACTCTAGGAATGAGCAGTTCTTC

j_call: TRBJ2-1
clone_size: .
d_call: TRBD1
v_call: TRBV27
cdr3_aa: CASSFDRGGSNEQFF
cdr3_nt: TGTGCCAGCAGTTTTGACAGGGGAGGTTCGAATGAGCAGTTCTTC

j_call: TRBJ1-2
clone_size: .
d_call: .
v_call: TRBV29-1
cdr3_aa: CSVQDSYNYGYTF
cdr3_nt: TGCAGCGTTCAGGACAGCTATAACTATGGCTACACCTTC

j_call: TRBJ2-7
clone_size: .
d_call: TRBD1
v_call: TRBV7-2
cdr3_aa: CASSGQQGAQYEQYF
cdr3_nt: TGTGCCAGCAGCGGGCAACAGGGGGCGCAGTACGAGCAGTACTTC

j_call: TRBJ1-6
clone_size: .
d_call: TRBD1
v_call: TRBV28
cdr3_aa: CASSSPTGADSPLHF
cdr3_nt: TGTGCCAGCAGTAGTCCGACAGGGGCAGATTCACCCCTCCACTTT

j_call: TRBJ2-5
clone_size: .
d_call: .
v_call: TRBV5-1
cdr3_aa: CASHLGGAKTFQETQYF
cdr3_nt: TGCGCCAGCCATTTGGGGGGGGCGAAAACCTTCCAAGAGACCCAGTACTTC

j_call: TRBJ1-4
clone_size: once
d_call: TRBD1
v_call: TRBV28
cdr3_aa: CASSGPGQGEKLFF
cdr3_nt: TGTGCCAGCTCTGGCCCGGGACAGGGTGAAAAACTGTTTTTT

j_call: TRBJ2-5
clone_size: .
d_call: .
v_call: TRBV7-9
cdr3_aa: CASSLVHVAGAGETQYF
cdr3_nt: TGTGCCAGCAGCTTAGTCCATGTTGCGGGGGCTGGGGAGACCCAGTACTTC

j_call: TRBJ2-6
clone_size: .
d_call: .
v_call: TRBV2
cdr3_aa: CASSERGQIIFRANVLTF
cdr3_nt: TGTGCCAGCAGTGAACGTGGACAGATTATTTTTAGGGCCAACGTCCTGACTTTC

j_call: TRBJ1-1
clone_size: .
d_call: .
v_call: TRBV1
cdr3_aa: CTSSQDQGTPNTEAFF
cdr3_nt: TGCACCAGCAGCCAAGATCAGGGGACACCTAACACTGAAGCTTTCTTT

j_call: TRBJ1-5
clone_size: once
d_call: .
v_call: TRBV28
cdr3_aa: CASTKRGGALSNQPQHF
cdr3_nt: TGTGCCAGCACCAAGCGTGGGGGGGCTCTTAGCAATCAGCCCCAGCATTTT

j_call: TRBJ2-3
clone_size: .
d_call: TRBD2
v_call: TRBV27
cdr3_aa: CASSPILAGGPETQYF
cdr3_nt: TGTGCCAGCAGTCCCATACTAGCGGGAGGGCCGGAAACGCAGTATTTT

j_call: TRBJ1-2
clone_size: .
d_call: TRBD1
v_call: TRBV4-1
cdr3_aa: CASSQDDREANYGYTF
cdr3_nt: TGCGCCAGCAGCCAAGATGACAGGGAGGCCAACTATGGCTACACCTTC

j_call: TRBJ2-7
clone_size: .
d_call: TRBD1
v_call: TRBV25-1
cdr3_aa: CASSESLSGGNEQYF
cdr3_nt: TGTGCCAGCAGTGAATCCCTATCAGGGGGCAACGAGCAGTACTTC

j_call: TRBJ2-7
clone_size: .
d_call: .
v_call: TRBV24-1
cdr3_aa: CATSDLWDNYEQYF
cdr3_nt: TGTGCCACCAGTGATCTATGGGACAACTACGAGCAGTACTTC

j_call: TRBJ2-5
clone_size: .
d_call: TRBD1
v_call: TRBV5-6
cdr3_aa: CASSLDDRGSEETQYF
cdr3_nt: TGTGCCAGCAGCTTGGACGACAGGGGATCGGAAGAGACCCAGTACTTC

j_call: TRBJ2-1
clone_size: .
d_call: TRBD1
v_call: TRBV9
cdr3_aa: CASSPRGPGQGINEQFF
cdr3_nt: TGTGCCAGCAGCCCAAGAGGCCCGGGACAGGGGATCAATGAGCAGTTCTTC

j_call: TRBJ1-3
clone_size: .
d_call: .
v_call: TRBV9
cdr3_aa: CASSVAPGAGNTIYF
cdr3_nt: TGTGCCAGCAGCGTAGCGCCGGGGGCTGGAAACACCATATATTTT

j_call: TRBJ2-5
clone_size: .
d_call: .
v_call: TRBV19
cdr3_aa: CASSSQGETQYF
cdr3_nt: TGTGCCAGTAGTAGTCAGGGAGAGACCCAGTACTTC

j_call: TRBJ1-2
clone_size: .
d_call: .
v_call: TRBV2
cdr3_aa: CANRTAGRHGYTF
cdr3_nt: TGTGCCAACAGGACAGCCGGGCGGCATGGCTACACCTTC

j_call: TRBJ1-2
clone_size: once
d_call: .
v_call: TRBV5-4
cdr3_aa: CASSSGGLDYGYTF
cdr3_nt: TGTGCCAGCAGCTCGGGGGGTTTGGACTATGGCTACACCTTC

j_call: TRBJ1-5
clone_size: .
d_call: TRBD1
v_call: TRBV28
cdr3_aa: CASSPPLGGSNQPQHF
cdr3_nt: TGTGCCAGCAGCCCTCCGTTAGGGGGCAGCAATCAGCCCCAGCATTTT

j_call: TRBJ1-5
clone_size: .
d_call: .
v_call: TRBV28
cdr3_aa: CASELTNQPQHF
cdr3_nt: TGTGCCAGCGAGCTTACCAATCAGCCCCAGCATTTT

j_call: TRBJ1-2
clone_size: .
d_call: .
v_call: TRBV3-1/TRBV3-2
cdr3_aa: CASSRDSRGYTF
cdr3_nt: TGTGCCAGCAGCCGAGATAGCCGGGGCTACACCTTC

j_call: TRBJ1-1
clone_size: .
d_call: TRBD1
v_call: TRBV18
cdr3_aa: CASSQTGTADAFF
cdr3_nt: TGTGCCAGCTCACAGACGGGGACAGCTGACGCTTTCTTT

j_call: TRBJ2-1
clone_size: .
d_call: TRBD1
v_call: TRBV5-1
cdr3_aa: CASFQGQGKYNEQFF
cdr3_nt: TGCGCCAGCTTCCAAGGACAGGGGAAATACAATGAGCAGTTCTTC

j_call: TRBJ2-7
clone_size: .
d_call: TRBD1
v_call: TRBV11-2
cdr3_aa: CASSLSGWYGQESYEQYF
cdr3_nt: TGTGCCAGCAGCTTATCCGGGTGGTACGGACAGGAATCCTACGAGCAGTACTTC

j_call: TRBJ2-4
clone_size: once
d_call: .
v_call: TRBV19
cdr3_aa: CASGAEAGPKNIQYF
cdr3_nt: TGTGCCAGTGGGGCAGAGGCCGGCCCCAAAAACATTCAGTACTTC

j_call: TRBJ1-5
clone_size: .
d_call: TRBD1
v_call: TRBV28
cdr3_aa: CASSYKVGTGVQPQHF
cdr3_nt: TGTGCCAGCAGTTATAAGGTGGGGACAGGGGTCCAGCCCCAGCATTTT

j_call: TRBJ2-7
clone_size: .
d_call: .
v_call: TRBV11-2
cdr3_aa: CASSSLDRFYEQYF
cdr3_nt: TGTGCCAGCAGCTCCCTTGACAGGTTCTACGAGCAGTACTTC

j_call: TRBJ2-7
clone_size: .
d_call: .
v_call: TRBV7-9
cdr3_aa: CASSLVPGDEQYF
cdr3_nt: TGTGCCAGCAGCTTAGTCCCAGGGGACGAGCAGTACTTC

j_call: TRBJ2-7
clone_size: .
d_call: TRBD1
v_call: TRBV28
cdr3_aa: CASSLETGNKQYF
cdr3_nt: TGTGCCAGCAGTTTGGAGACAGGGAACAAGCAGTACTTC

j_call: TRBJ1-2
clone_size: .
d_call: .
v_call: TRBV29-1
cdr3_aa: CSADTTGNGGYTF
cdr3_nt: TGCAGCGCCGATACAACAGGAAACGGCGGCTACACCTTC

j_call: TRBJ2-7
clone_size: few
d_call: .
v_call: TRBV19
cdr3_aa: CASSEQVAVAGEQYF
cdr3_nt: TGTGCCAGTAGTGAACAGGTAGCGGTTGCCGGCGAGCAGTACTTC

j_call: TRBJ2-1
clone_size: .
d_call: .
v_call: TRBV6-4
cdr3_aa: CASSDSGDFNEQFF
cdr3_nt: TGTGCCAGCAGTGACTCGGGGGACTTCAATGAGCAGTTCTTC

j_call: TRBJ2-5
clone_size: .
d_call: TRBD1
v_call: TRBV5-1
cdr3_aa: CASSPGQAWETQYF
cdr3_nt: TGCGCCAGCAGCCCTGGACAGGCCTGGGAGACCCAGTACTTC

j_call: TRBJ1-1
clone_size: .
d_call: TRBD1
v_call: TRBV7-2
cdr3_aa: CASSIVRDRKYTEAFF
cdr3_nt: TGTGCCAGCAGCATCGTAAGGGACAGAAAATACACTGAAGCTTTCTTT

j_call: TRBJ1-6
clone_size: .
d_call: .
v_call: TRBV3-1/TRBV3-2
cdr3_aa: CASSRTDRNSPLHF
cdr3_nt: TGTGCCAGCAGCCGAACAGATAGAAATTCACCCCTCCACTTT

j_call: TRBJ1-2
clone_size: .
d_call: .
v_call: TRBV5-1
cdr3_aa: CASSLSDSWGYTF
cdr3_nt: TGCGCCAGCAGCTTGTCGGACTCGTGGGGCTACACCTTC

j_call: TRBJ2-7
clone_size: .
d_call: TRBD2
v_call: TRBV4-2
cdr3_aa: CASSQEGGRAYEQYF
cdr3_nt: TGTGCCAGCAGCCAAGAGGGCGGGAGGGCCTACGAGCAGTACTTC

j_call: TRBJ1-2
clone_size: .
d_call: TRBD1
v_call: TRBV6-5
cdr3_aa: CASSYIGVQGAQGYTF
cdr3_nt: TGTGCCAGCAGTTACATTGGGGTACAGGGGGCTCAGGGCTACACCTTC

j_call: TRBJ1-2
clone_size: .
d_call: .
v_call: TRBV10-2
cdr3_aa: CASRRGGEGYTF
cdr3_nt: TGCGCCAGCAGACGAGGAGGCGAGGGCTACACCTTC

j_call: TRBJ1-5
clone_size: .
d_call: .
v_call: TRBV2
cdr3_aa: CASSDSKAGWPQHF
cdr3_nt: TGTGCCAGCAGTGACAGTAAGGCGGGGTGGCCCCAGCATTTT